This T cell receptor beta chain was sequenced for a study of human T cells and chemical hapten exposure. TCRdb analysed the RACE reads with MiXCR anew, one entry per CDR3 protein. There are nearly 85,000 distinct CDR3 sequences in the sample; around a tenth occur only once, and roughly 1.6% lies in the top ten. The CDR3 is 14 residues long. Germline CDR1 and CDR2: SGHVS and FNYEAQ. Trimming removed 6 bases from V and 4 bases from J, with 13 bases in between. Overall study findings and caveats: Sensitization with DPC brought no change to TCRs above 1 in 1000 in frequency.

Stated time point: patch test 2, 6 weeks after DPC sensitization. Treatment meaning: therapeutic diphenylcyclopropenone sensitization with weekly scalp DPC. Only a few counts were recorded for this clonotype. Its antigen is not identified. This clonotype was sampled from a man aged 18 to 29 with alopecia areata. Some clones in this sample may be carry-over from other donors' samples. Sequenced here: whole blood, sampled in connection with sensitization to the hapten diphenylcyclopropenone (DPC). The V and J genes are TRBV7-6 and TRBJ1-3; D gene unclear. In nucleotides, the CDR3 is TGTGCCAGCAGACCCGCCCCTGCCGGAAACACCATATATTTT. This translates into CASRPAPAGNTIYF.